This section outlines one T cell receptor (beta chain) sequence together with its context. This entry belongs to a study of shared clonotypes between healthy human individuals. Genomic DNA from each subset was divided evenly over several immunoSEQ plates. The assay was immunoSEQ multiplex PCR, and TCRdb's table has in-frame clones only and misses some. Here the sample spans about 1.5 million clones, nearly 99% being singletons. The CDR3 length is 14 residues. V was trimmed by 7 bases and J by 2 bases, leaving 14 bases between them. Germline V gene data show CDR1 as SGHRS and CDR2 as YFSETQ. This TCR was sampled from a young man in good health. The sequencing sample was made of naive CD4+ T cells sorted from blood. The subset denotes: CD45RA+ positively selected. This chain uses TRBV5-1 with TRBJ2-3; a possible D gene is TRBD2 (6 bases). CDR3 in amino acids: CASRQEGLTDTQYF. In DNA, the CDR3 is TGCGCCAGCCGTCAGGAGGGCCTCACAGATACGCAGTATTTT.